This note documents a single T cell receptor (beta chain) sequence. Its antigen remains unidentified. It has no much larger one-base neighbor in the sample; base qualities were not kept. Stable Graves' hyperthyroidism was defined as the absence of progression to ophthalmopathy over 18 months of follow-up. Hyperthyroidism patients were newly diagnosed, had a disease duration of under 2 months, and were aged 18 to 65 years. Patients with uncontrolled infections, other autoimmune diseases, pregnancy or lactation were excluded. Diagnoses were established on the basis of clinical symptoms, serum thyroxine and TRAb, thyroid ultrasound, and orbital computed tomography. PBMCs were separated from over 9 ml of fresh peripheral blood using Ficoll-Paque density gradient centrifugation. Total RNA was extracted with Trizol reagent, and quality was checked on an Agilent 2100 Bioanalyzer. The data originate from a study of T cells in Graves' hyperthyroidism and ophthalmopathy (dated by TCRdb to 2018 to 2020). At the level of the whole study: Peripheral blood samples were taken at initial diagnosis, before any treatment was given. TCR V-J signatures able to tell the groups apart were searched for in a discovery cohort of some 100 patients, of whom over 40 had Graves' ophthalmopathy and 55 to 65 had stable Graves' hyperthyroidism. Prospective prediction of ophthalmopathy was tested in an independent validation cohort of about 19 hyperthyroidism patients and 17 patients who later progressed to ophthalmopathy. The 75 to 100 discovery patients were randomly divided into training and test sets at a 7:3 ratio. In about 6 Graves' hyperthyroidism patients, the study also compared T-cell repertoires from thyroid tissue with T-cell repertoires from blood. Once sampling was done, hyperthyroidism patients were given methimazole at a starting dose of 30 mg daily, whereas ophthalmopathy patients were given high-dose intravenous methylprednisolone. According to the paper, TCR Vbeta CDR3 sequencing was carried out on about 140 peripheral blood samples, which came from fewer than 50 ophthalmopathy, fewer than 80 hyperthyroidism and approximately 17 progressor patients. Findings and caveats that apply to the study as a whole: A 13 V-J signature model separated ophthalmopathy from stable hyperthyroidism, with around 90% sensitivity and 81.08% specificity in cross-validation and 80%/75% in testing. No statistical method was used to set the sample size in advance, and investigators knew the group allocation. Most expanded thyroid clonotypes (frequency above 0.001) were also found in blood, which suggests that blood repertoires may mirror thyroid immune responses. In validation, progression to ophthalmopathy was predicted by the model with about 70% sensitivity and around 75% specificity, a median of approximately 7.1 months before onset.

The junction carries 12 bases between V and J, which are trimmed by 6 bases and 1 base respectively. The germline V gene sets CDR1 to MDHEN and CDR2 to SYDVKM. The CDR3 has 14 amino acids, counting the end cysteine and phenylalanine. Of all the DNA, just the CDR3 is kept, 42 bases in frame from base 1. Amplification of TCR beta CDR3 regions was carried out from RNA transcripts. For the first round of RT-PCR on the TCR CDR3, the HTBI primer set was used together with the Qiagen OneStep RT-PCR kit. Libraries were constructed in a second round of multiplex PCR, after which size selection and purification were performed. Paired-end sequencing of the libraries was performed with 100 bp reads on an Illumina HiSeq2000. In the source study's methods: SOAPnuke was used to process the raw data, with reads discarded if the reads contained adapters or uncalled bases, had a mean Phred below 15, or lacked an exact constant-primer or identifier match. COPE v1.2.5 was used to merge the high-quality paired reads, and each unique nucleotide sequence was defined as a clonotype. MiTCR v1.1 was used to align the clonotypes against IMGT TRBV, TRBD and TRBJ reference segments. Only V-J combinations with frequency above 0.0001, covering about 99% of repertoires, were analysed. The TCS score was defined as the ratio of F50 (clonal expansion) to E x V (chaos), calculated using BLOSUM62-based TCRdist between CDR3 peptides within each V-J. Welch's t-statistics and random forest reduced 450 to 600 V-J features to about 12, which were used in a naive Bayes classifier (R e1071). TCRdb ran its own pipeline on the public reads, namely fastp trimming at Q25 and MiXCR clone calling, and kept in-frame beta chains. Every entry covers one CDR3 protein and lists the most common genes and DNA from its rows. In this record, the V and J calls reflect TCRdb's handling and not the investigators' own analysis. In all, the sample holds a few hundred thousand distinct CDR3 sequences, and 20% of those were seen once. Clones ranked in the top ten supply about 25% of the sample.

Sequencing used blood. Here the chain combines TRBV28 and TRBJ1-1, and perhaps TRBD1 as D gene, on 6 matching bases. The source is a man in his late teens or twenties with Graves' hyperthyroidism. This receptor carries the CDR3 CASRTLGGNTEAFF. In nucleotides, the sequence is TGTGCCAGCAGGACACTAGGGGGGAACACTGAAGCTTTCTTT.